The sequence of this T cell receptor (beta chain) was determined in a study of blood T cell repertoires in COVID-19. Across the study: Material from acute and convalescent COVID-19 was sourced from the United States, Italy and Spain. In each case, the material was cDNA or gDNA derived from T cells, B-cell-depleted T cells, or PBMCs.

CDR3 length: 16 residues. CDR1 LNHDA and CDR2 SQIVND come from the germline V gene (reference sequence). V was pared by 4 bases and J by 4 bases, with 19 bases between. Authors' methods: Estimation of nucleated cell counts was performed using reference gene primer amplification. Here immunoSEQ multiplex PCR was the method, and the copy in TCRdb shows in-frame clones only, minus some. V and J calls and clone size are copied from that table; D and trimming were computed from the DNA. The sample holds tens of thousands of clones, more than 65% seen once. What was sequenced was peripheral blood. The rearrangement joins TRBV19 to TRBJ1-2, with unresolved D. The source of this sequence is a human donor in a cohort sampled during active COVID-19. The CDR3 reads CASSTRASAASYGYTF. CDR3 DNA sequence: TGTGCCAGTAGTACCCGTGCATCCGCAGCGAGCTATGGCTACACCTTC.